This TCR beta chain derives from a study of T cell responses to AZD1222 COVID-19 vaccine. Sequencing used immunoSEQ multiplex PCR; TCRdb keeps in-frame clones, though not all of them. This sample has about 190,000 clones, with 85% to 95% found just once. A remark on this clone: Its antigen is still unknown.

General observations from the study: Only a handful of AZD1222 recipients tested seropositive at baseline. Unmutated variant regions reportedly attract nearly half of all spike-specific TCRs.

Trimming removed 5 bases from V and 12 bases from J, with 25 bases in between. The germline gives CDR1 SGHTA, CDR2 FQGNSA. This CDR3 comprises 15 residues. This chain joins TRBV7-2 and TRBJ1-2, with D hard to call. The TCR was taken from an adult in good health. The sequenced sample was peripheral blood, obtained on day 0 of AZD1222 vaccination. The chain's CDR3 is CASSGTSGGSGKNTF. In nucleotides, the CDR3 is TGTGCCAGCAGCGGAACCTCGGGCGGTTCTGGGAAAAACACCTTC.